A selection of T cell receptor beta chains follows, all from one sample in a study of T cell repertoires in cytomegalovirus infection. TCRdb re-analysed the reads in MiXCR, keeping a single row per CDR3 protein. The data contain approximately 400,000 distinct CDR3 sequences, approximately 32% of them singletons. The sample was PBMCs. The source is a human donor in good health (CMV status not recorded). Some clones in this sample may be carry-over from other donors' samples. Each CDR3 is given with its conserved first and last residue. D genes are given only for firm matches. Part of the rows lack a size; the others show once, few, many or a class for expanded clones.

size: few; V: TRBV6-6; J: TRBJ2-2; D: TRBD2; DNA: TGTGCCAGCAGAAAGCGGGGGGAGCCCGGGGAGCTGTTTTTT; CDR3: CASRKRGEPGELFF
size: few; V: TRBV27; J: TRBJ1-5; D: NA; DNA: TGTGCCAGCAGTTTATCTGGCGTACGGCCCCAGCATTTT; CDR3: CASSLSGVRPQHF
size: many; V: TRBV7-2; J: TRBJ1-1; D: NA; DNA: TGTGCCAGCAGCTTCAGGGGCAGGGACACTGAAGCTTTCTTT; CDR3: CASSFRGRDTEAFF
size: few; V: TRBV7-6; J: TRBJ2-7; D: NA; DNA: TGTGCCAGCAGCTTAAGGCCCTCCGAGCAGTACTTC; CDR3: CASSLRPSEQYF
size: few; V: TRBV6-5; J: TRBJ1-1; D: TRBD1; DNA: TGTGCCAGCAGTTACAGGGACAGGGGGCGTTACACTGAAGCTTTCTTT; CDR3: CASSYRDRGRYTEAFF
size: NA; V: TRBV14; J: TRBJ1-4; D: NA; DNA: TGTGCCAGCAGCCAGTACGCAACTAATGAAAAACTGTTTTTT; CDR3: CASSQYATNEKLFF
size: NA; V: TRBV10-3; J: TRBJ2-4; D: NA; DNA: TGTGCCATCAGTGAGTCTTGGGGCCGAGTGAACATTCAGTACTTC; CDR3: CAISESWGRVNIQYF
size: NA; V: TRBV14; J: TRBJ1-6; D: NA; DNA: TGTGCCAGCAGCCAAGAGGCCCATAATTCACCCCTCCACTTT; CDR3: CASSQEAHNSPLHF
size: NA; V: TRBV19; J: TRBJ2-7; D: NA; DNA: TGTGCCAGTAGTATTGGGCTAGCCCGAATCGTGGGCGAGCAGTACTTC; CDR3: CASSIGLARIVGEQYF
size: NA; V: TRBV5-6; J: TRBJ1-4; D: TRBD1; DNA: TGTGCCAGCAGCTTGAAAGGGGGCGAGAGTGAAAAACTGTTTTTT; CDR3: CASSLKGGESEKLFF
size: NA; V: TRBV7-6; J: TRBJ2-7; D: NA; DNA: TGTGCAAGCAGCTCCCGGGGCCGAACCGGCGAGAAGTACTTC; CDR3: CASSSRGRTGEKYF
size: few; V: TRBV12-3/TRBV12-4; J: TRBJ1-1; D: TRBD1; DNA: TGTGCCAGCAGTCGTATGACAGGGGGCAGGGGTGAAGCTTTCTTT; CDR3: CASSRMTGGRGEAFF
size: few; V: TRBV6-5; J: TRBJ1-1; D: TRBD1; DNA: TGTGCCAGCAGTTACTTGGGGACAGCCAACAATGAAGCTTTCTTT; CDR3: CASSYLGTANNEAFF
size: NA; V: TRBV20-1; J: TRBJ1-1; D: NA; DNA: TGCAGTGCTAGAGATTTGGTGAGTAATGAAGCTTTCTTT; CDR3: CSARDLVSNEAFF
size: few; V: TRBV20-1; J: TRBJ2-5; D: NA; DNA: TGCAGTGCCAGAAGCGGGCGAATCCAAGAGACCCAGTACTTC; CDR3: CSARSGRIQETQYF
size: NA; V: TRBV10-3; J: TRBJ2-7; D: NA; DNA: TGTGCCATTAGGGGTTCCTACGAGCAGTACTTC; CDR3: CAIRGSYEQYF
size: few; V: TRBV19; J: TRBJ2-1; D: TRBD2; DNA: TGTGCCAGTAGTATAGGCAGCGGGGCCTACAATGAGCAGTTCTTC; CDR3: CASSIGSGAYNEQFF
size: NA; V: TRBV6-5; J: TRBJ1-1; D: NA; DNA: TGTGCCAGCACCGACCACCCCGGGGGTCGGGCCACTGAAGCTTTCTTT; CDR3: CASTDHPGGRATEAFF
size: few; V: TRBV6-8; J: TRBJ1-6; D: TRBD1; DNA: TGTGCCAGCAGTCCCCCCAGGGGGCTTTCACCCCTCCACTTT; CDR3: CASSPPRGLSPLHF
size: once; V: TRBV7-2; J: TRBJ2-1; D: NA; DNA: TGTGCCAGCAGCTTAGGCATCGATTTCAATGAGCAGTTCTTC; CDR3: CASSLGIDFNEQFF
size: many; V: TRBV7-2; J: TRBJ1-5; D: NA; DNA: TGTGCCAGCTCCGCAGCAGGCAATCAGCCCCAGCATTTT; CDR3: CASSAAGNQPQHF
size: NA; V: TRBV7-6; J: TRBJ2-1; D: NA; DNA: TGTGCCAGCGGCCCGCGCAGGGCGAGGGATGACAATGAGCAGTTCTTC; CDR3: CASGPRRARDDNEQFF
size: NA; V: TRBV10-3; J: TRBJ1-1; D: NA; DNA: TGTGCCATCAGTGAGTCGGGAGGCATGAAGGCCACTGAAGCTTTCTTT; CDR3: CAISESGGMKATEAFF
size: NA; V: TRBV6-1; J: TRBJ2-1; D: NA; DNA: TGTGCCAGCAGTGAAGCGAGGGCAGACAATGTGCAGTTCTTC; CDR3: CASSEARADNVQFF
size: few; V: TRBV6-2/TRBV6-3; J: TRBJ1-2; D: NA; DNA: TGTGCCAGCAGTTACTTCGGCAGGGGCCACAACTATGGCTACACCTTC; CDR3: CASSYFGRGHNYGYTF